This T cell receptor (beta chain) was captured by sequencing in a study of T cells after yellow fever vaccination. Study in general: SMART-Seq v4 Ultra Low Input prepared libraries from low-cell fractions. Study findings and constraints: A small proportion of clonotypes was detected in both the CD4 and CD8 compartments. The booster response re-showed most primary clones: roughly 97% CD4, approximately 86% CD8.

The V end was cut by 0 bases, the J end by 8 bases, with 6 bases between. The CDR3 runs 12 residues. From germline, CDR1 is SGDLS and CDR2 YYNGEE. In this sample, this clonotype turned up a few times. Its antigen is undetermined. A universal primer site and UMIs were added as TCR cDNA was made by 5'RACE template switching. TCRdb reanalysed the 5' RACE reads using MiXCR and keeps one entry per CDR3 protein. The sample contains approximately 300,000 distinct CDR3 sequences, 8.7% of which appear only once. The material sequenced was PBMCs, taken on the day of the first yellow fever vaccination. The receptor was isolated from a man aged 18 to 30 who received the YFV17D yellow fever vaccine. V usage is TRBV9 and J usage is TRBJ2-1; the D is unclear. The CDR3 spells CASSVAGYEQFF. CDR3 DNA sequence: TGTGCCAGCAGCGTAGCTGGCTATGAGCAGTTCTTC.